These 19 T cell receptor beta chains were all obtained from the same sample, sequenced in a study of regulatory dendritic cells for organ transplantation. Assay: immunoSEQ multiplex PCR; the TCRdb copy retains only in-frame clones and omits some. The sample lists around 30,000 clones; 82% were seen once. Sequencing was done on a sample of naive CD8+ T cells from blood. Stated subset: CD45RA+ naive T cells. Receptors were obtained from a human donor in good health.

This chain uses TRBV5-1 with TRBJ1-1, with no clear D. Trimming shortened V by 4 bases and J by 4 bases, and 20 bases separated the two germline ends. The length of the CDR3 is 16 residues. Germline-derived CDR1 and CDR2 are SGHRS and YFSETQ. The CDR3 is CASSLDDRVGATEAFF. CDR3 sequence (DNA): TGCGCCAGCAGCCTTGACGACCGGGTAGGAGCCACTGAAGCTTTCTTT.

The chain links TRBV9 to TRBJ1-3; D gene ambiguous. The CDR3 is 17 amino acids. Trimming took off 0 bases at V and 2 bases at J, with 15 bases between the two ends. Germline V gives CDR1 SGDLS, CDR2 YYNGEE. CDR3 region: CASSVAGSGGPGNTIYF. As DNA, the CDR3 is TGTGCCAGCAGCGTAGCGGGAAGCGGTGGTCCTGGAAACACCATATATTTT. The complete variable domain, with remaining parts taken from reference TRBV9 and TRBJ1-3, reads DSGVTQTPKHLITATGQRVTLRCSPRSGDLSVYWYQQSLDQGLQFLIQYYNGEERAKGNILERFSAQQFPDLHSELNLSSLELGDSALYFCASSVAGSGGPGNTIYFGEGSWLTVV.

V is TRBV6-6 and J is TRBJ2-3, with 8 positions matching TRBD2. V lost 8 bases and J lost 0; bases outside the gene matches: 7. The germline gives CDR1 MNHNY, CDR2 SVGAGI (reference sequence). The CDR3 has 15 residues. As DNA, the CDR3 is TGTGCCAGCCAAGTGCCGGGGGGGAGCACAGATACGCAGTATTTT. As protein: CASQVPGGSTDTQYF.

The chain links TRBV27 to TRBJ2-2; 9 bases fit TRBD1. The germline gives CDR1 MNHEY, CDR2 SMNVEV (reference sequence). V trimming: 3 bases; J trimming: 4 bases; junction bases outside the gene matches: 9. This CDR3 is built from 17 residues. The CDR3 sequence: CASSLTQQGARTGELFF. DNA of the CDR3: TGTGCCAGCAGTTTGACGCAACAGGGGGCGCGCACCGGGGAGCTGTTTTTT.

This clone was counted a single time. The chain combines TRBV6-5 with TRBJ1-6, with a weak D call TRBD1 (6 bases). This CDR3 spans 15 amino acids. Between the trimmed V and J ends, which lost 0 bases and 6 bases, there was a span of 9 bases. Germline loops: CDR1 MNHEY, CDR2 SVGAGI. The CDR3 DNA reads as TGTGCCAGCAGTTACTCAAGGGGGGGTAATTCACCCCTCCACTTT. Translated: CASSYSRGGNSPLHF.

The rearrangement links TRBV14 to TRBJ1-1; 8 bases align to TRBD1. The CDR3 runs 14 residues. The V gene's germline CDR1 is SGHDN and CDR2 FVKESK. V lost 0 bases and J lost 5; bases outside the gene matches: 2. The CDR3 loop is CASSQEQGGTEAFF. DNA for the CDR3: TGTGCCAGCAGCCAAGAACAGGGGGGGACTGAAGCTTTCTTT.

V gene TRBV9 combines with J gene TRBJ2-1, with D perhaps TRBD2 (6 bases). The V gene's germline CDR1 is SGDLS and CDR2 YYNGEE. The V end was cut by 4 bases, the J end by 7 bases, with 18 bases between. This CDR3 spans 15 amino acids. The CDR3 DNA sequence: TGTGCCAGCAGCCCACCAGAGGAGGGCTCAAATGAGCAGTTCTTC. It codes for CASSPPEEGSNEQFF.

This chain uses TRBV28 with TRBJ1-1; 9 nucleotides align to TRBD1. Germline assignment: CDR1 MDHEN and CDR2 SYDVKM. Losses at the gene ends were 6 bases for V and 7 bases for J; bases not matched to a gene: 6. The CDR3 consists of 13 residues. The chain's CDR3 is CASRHRDRVEAFF. In DNA form, the CDR3 reads TGTGCCAGCAGACATAGGGACAGGGTTGAAGCTTTCTTT.

The chain carries TRBV27 and TRBJ2-2; TRBD1 agrees at 11 bases. The germline CDR1 and CDR2 sequences are MNHEY and SMNVEV (reference sequence). The CDR3 contains 16 residues. J gave up 6 bases and V 5 bases, and 8 bases lay outside the gene matches. CDR3 nucleotide sequence: TGTGCCAGCAGTGGAACCGGGACAGGGGGGCCCGGGGAGCTGTTTTTT. Residues: CASSGTGTGGPGELFF.

The CDR3 DNA follows: TGTGCCAGTAGTACCACAGGGTGGGATGAGACCCAGTACTTC. Its protein is CASSTTGWDETQYF. This chain connects TRBV19 to TRBJ2-5, with D possibly being TRBD1 (6 bases). Germline CDR1 and CDR2: LNHDA and SQIVND (reference sequence). Trimming removed 4 bases at V and 5 bases at J, with 14 bases between. CDR3 length: 14 amino acids. The variable domain in full, completed from reference TRBV19 and TRBJ2-5, reads DGGITQSPKYLFRKEGQNVTLSCEQNLNHDAMYWYRQDPGQGLRLIYYSQIVNDFQKGDIAEGYSVSREKKESFPLTVTSAQKNPTAFYLCASSTTGWDETQYFGPGTRLLVL.

The chain carries TRBV7-6 and TRBJ1-2, with 10 bases fitting TRBD1. Germline CDR1 and CDR2: SGHVS and FNYEAQ. Unmatched junction bases numbered 2, after V lost 4 bases and J lost 6 bases. This CDR3 is built from 13 residues. CDR3: CASSSGQGHGYTF. The CDR3 DNA is TGTGCCAGCAGCTCGGGACAGGGGCATGGCTACACCTTC.

Here the CDR3 reads CASSLGQPNTEAFF. In nucleotides, the CDR3 is TGTGCCAGCAGTTTAGGGCAGCCTAACACTGAAGCTTTCTTT. The chain combines TRBV27 with TRBJ1-1; D call uncertain. This CDR3 has 14 amino acids. Germline CDR1 reads MNHEY; CDR2 reads SMNVEV (reference sequence). The V end was cut by 2 bases, the J end by 2 bases, with 9 bases between.

The chain combines TRBV4-1 with TRBJ2-7; a possible D gene is TRBD1 (6 bases). Germline CDR1 and CDR2: MGHRA and YSYEKL. Trimming removed 1 base from V and 0 bases from J, with 22 bases in between. CDR3 size: 19 residues. CDR3 sequence reads: CASSQVALFGQRSSYEQYF. CDR3 DNA sequence: TGCGCCAGCAGCCAAGTAGCTCTTTTCGGACAGAGGAGCTCCTACGAGCAGTACTTC.

This chain links TRBV19 with TRBJ2-1, with 11 bases lining up with TRBD2. With 4 bases clipped from V and 6 bases from J, the junction kept 5 bases outside the gene matches. Germline CDR1 LNHDA, CDR2 SQIVND (reference sequence). The CDR3 extends over 15 amino acids. The CDR3 region is CASSTLAGGVNEQFF. In nucleotides, the CDR3 is TGTGCCAGTAGTACGTTAGCGGGGGGGGTCAATGAGCAGTTCTTC.

The CDR3 DNA follows: TGTGCCAGCAGCGTAGCGGGGCCGGGGGAGCGAGGCTACACCTTC. This codes for CASSVAGPGERGYTF. The chain carries TRBV9 and TRBJ1-2; D is possibly TRBD1 (5 bases). V was pared by 0 bases and J by 8 bases, with 17 bases between. Looked up from germline, CDR1 is SGDLS and CDR2 is YYNGEE. The CDR3 extends over 15 amino acids.

This chain links TRBV27 with TRBJ1-2, with D possibly TRBD1 on 6 matching bases. Trimming shortened V by 4 bases and J by 2 bases, and 8 bases separated the two germline ends. This CDR3 has 13 amino acids. Germline CDR1 reads MNHEY; CDR2 reads SMNVEV (reference sequence). The CDR3 nucleotides are TGTGCCAGCAGTTCGACAGGAAACTATGGCTACACCTTC. Amino acid sequence: CASSSTGNYGYTF.

The V call is TRBV7-6, the J call TRBJ2-3; 9 bases are shared with TRBD2. Unmatched junction bases numbered 3, after V lost 5 bases and J lost 0 bases. Germline V gives CDR1 SGHVS, CDR2 FNYEAQ. CDR3 length: 15 amino acids. CDR3 nucleotide sequence: TGTGCCAGCAGCCCTAGCGGGGCTAGCACAGATACGCAGTATTTT. The encoded protein is CASSPSGASTDTQYF.

The genes are TRBV7-2 and TRBJ2-7, with D perhaps TRBD2 (5 bases). The ends were cut back, 2 bases at V and 3 bases at J, with 14 bases in the middle. Germline CDR1 SGHTA, CDR2 FQGNSA. The CDR3 is made up of 15 amino acids. CDR3 sequence (DNA): TGTGCCAGCAGCTTAACGGCTAGCCCCAGCTACGAGCAGTACTTC. Residues: CASSLTASPSYEQYF.

This clone was detected only a few times. The CDR3 protein is CASRTGGSPLHF. The CDR3 DNA is TGTGCCAGCAGAACAGGGGGTTCACCCCTCCACTTT. This chain joins TRBV27 and TRBJ1-6, with 8 positions matching TRBD1. Germline V CDR1 and CDR2: MNHEY, SMNVEV (reference sequence). The CDR3 has 12 residues. V lost 6 bases to trimming and J lost 9 bases; unmatched junction nucleotides: 1.